Following are 28 T cell receptor beta chains from one sample sequenced in a study of T-cell reconstitution after alpha-beta-depleted transplantation in children. Molecular barcoding with unique molecular identifiers was used for the TCRbeta library. In TCRdb, the PCR reads were re-called with MiXCR into one record per CDR3 protein. Counted here are a few hundred thousand distinct CDR3 sequences, 10% to 15% occurring once; the ten biggest clones make up around 2.2%. The sequencing used PBMCs, mostly from graft donor cells, collected 360 days after TCRalphabeta/CD19-depleted stem cell transplant. The receptors here all came from a male patient under 18 who had a stem cell transplant for acute myeloid leukemia, so the T cells may come from the graft donor.

This clonotype has only a few counts. The V call is TRBV12-3 or TRBV12-4, the J call TRBJ2-2; possible D gene TRBD2, 6 bases. Trimming pared 2 bases from V and 4 bases from J, leaving 20 bases between. This CDR3 comprises 18 residues. DNA for the CDR3: TGTGCCAGCAGTTTAAGAACCCATCCGGGGGTGGGCACCGGGGAGCTGTTTTTT. It encodes CASSLRTHPGVGTGELFF.

Many counts were recorded for this clonotype. The chain carries TRBV30 and TRBJ2-3, with D uncertain. Trimming took off 2 bases at V and 3 bases at J, with 12 bases between the two ends. The CDR3 loop spans 14 amino acids. Germline loops: CDR1 GTSNPN, CDR2 SVGIG (reference sequence). The CDR3 nucleotides are TGTGCCTGGAGTCCCCGTCCGACAACAGATACGCAGTATTTT. Translating gives CAWSPRPTTDTQYF. Combining the CDR3 with reference TRBV30 and TRBJ2-3 gives the whole variable domain SQTIHQWPATLVQPVGSPLSLECTVEGTSNPNLYWYRQAAGRGLQLLFYSVGIGQISSEVPQNLSASRPQDRQFILSSKKLLLSDSGFYLCAWSPRPTTDTQYFGPGTRLTVL.

This clonotype was detected many times. This chain links TRBV20-1 with TRBJ2-7, with 7 nucleotides matching TRBD1. After removal of 3 bases from V and 2 bases from J, the junction contained 4 bases not matched to a gene. This CDR3 has 13 residues. Germline loops: CDR1 DFQATT, CDR2 SNEGSKA (reference sequence). This CDR3 is CSARWTGAYEQYF. The CDR3 region has the DNA TGCAGTGCTAGGTGGACAGGCGCCTACGAGCAGTACTTC.

CDR3 bases: TGTGCCAGCATCCCCCAGACAGGGGTCCTCAAGACCCAGTACTTC. Protein product: CASIPQTGVLKTQYF. The chain employs TRBV7-2 and TRBJ2-5; 8 bases line up with TRBD1. The length of the CDR3 is 15 residues. J was trimmed by 6 bases and V by 7 bases; bases with no gene match: 13. The germline V gene has CDR1 SGHTA and CDR2 FQGNSA.

The J gene is TRBJ1-1, the V gene TRBV4-3; 10 positions agree with TRBD1. This CDR3 has 18 residues. The germline CDR1 and CDR2 sequences are LGHNA and YSLEER. The ends lost 3 bases at V and 9 bases at J; junction bases unmatched: 19. CDR3 amino acids: CASSHYAPGQGPPVQAFF. CDR3 nucleotides: TGCGCCAGCAGCCACTACGCCCCGGGACAGGGGCCTCCCGTCCAAGCTTTCTTT.

This clonotype was counted at least ten times. V and J are TRBV10-3 and TRBJ2-1; D is possibly TRBD2 (6 bases). This CDR3 is built from 16 residues. V lost 6 bases, J lost 8 bases, and 23 bases lay in between. The germline gives CDR1 ENHRY, CDR2 SYGVKD. The CDR3 here is CAISRTTGTPVDEQFF. CDR3 DNA: TGTGCCATCAGCAGAACTACCGGGACTCCGGTCGATGAGCAGTTCTTC.

This clonotype was counted only a few times. The chain recombines TRBV7-2 with TRBJ2-1; D is unclear. From germline, CDR1 is SGHTA and CDR2 FQGNSA. The CDR3 runs 17 residues. Trimming removed 1 base from V and 0 bases from J, with 13 bases in between. The CDR3 sequence is CASSLVVSSSSYNEQFF. Written as DNA, the CDR3 is TGTGCCAGCAGCTTAGTTGTCAGTTCAAGCTCCTACAATGAGCAGTTCTTC. Combining the CDR3 with reference TRBV7-2 and TRBJ2-1 gives the whole variable domain GAGVSQSPSNKVTEKGKDVELRCDPISGHTALYWYRQSLGQGLEFLIYFQGNSAPDKSGLPSDRFSAERTGGSVSTLTIQRTQQEDSAVYLCASSLVVSSSSYNEQFFGPGTRLTVL.

The sample holds a few counts of this clonotype. The V gene is TRBV7-8, the J gene TRBJ2-3; 8 bases are a match to TRBD2. Germline lookup yields CDR1 SGHVS and CDR2 FQNEAQ. The V segment lost 4 bases and the J segment 6 bases; nucleotides outside the gene matches: 15. The CDR3 is 17 residues long. The CDR3 DNA sequence: TGTGCCAGCAGCTCTTATCCGGGACTAGGGGAGGGGGATACGCAGTATTTT. Translation gives CASSSYPGLGEGDTQYF.

This clonotype was seen a handful of times. This chain joins TRBV15 and TRBJ2-7; TRBD1 is a possible D gene (5 bases). The CDR3 is 13 amino acids. V was shortened by 0 bases and J by 12 bases, with 15 bases between the two germline ends. The germline V gene has CDR1 LNHNV and CDR2 YYDKDF (reference sequence). The CDR3 reads CATSRDRKGFMYF. The CDR3 nucleotides read TGTGCCACCAGCAGAGATAGGAAGGGGTTCATGTACTTC.

The chain couples TRBV7-2 to TRBJ2-7; perhaps TRBD2 as D (6 bases). Per the germline V gene, CDR1 is SGHTA and CDR2 is FQGNSA. Trimming left V 5 bases short and J 0 bases short, with 14 bases between. There are 15 residues in the CDR3. This CDR3 reads CASSAPGLASYEQYF. The CDR3 DNA reads as TGTGCCAGCAGCGCACCGGGACTGGCCTCCTACGAGCAGTACTTC.

This clonotype appeared a few times. The chain links TRBV7-3 to TRBJ2-1, with 7 bases matching TRBD2. The J segment lost 7 bases and the V segment lost 3 bases, leaving 6 bases of the junction unmatched. Germline V gene lookup returns CDR1 SGHTA and CDR2 FQGTGA. The CDR3 totals 14 residues. CDR3 sequence: CASSFGRVKNEQFF. CDR3 DNA sequence: TGTGCCAGCAGCTTTGGGAGGGTAAAGAATGAGCAGTTCTTC.

V gene TRBV21-1 combines with J gene TRBJ2-7; TRBD1, the D gene given by the table, was not confirmed from the DNA. TRBV21-1 is noted as a pseudogene. This CDR3 comprises 14 residues. CDR3 in amino acids: CASSKGGGSYEQYF. DNA for the CDR3: TGTGCCAGCAGCAAGGGGGGTGGGTCTTACGAGCAGTACTTC.

This clonotype came up many times. The chain joins TRBV6-5 to TRBJ2-1; no definite D call. The CDR3 covers 13 residues. CDR1 is MNHEY and CDR2 is SVGAGI in the germline V gene. V lost 2 bases and J lost 3, with 5 bases in between. Written as DNA, the CDR3 is TGTGCCAGCAGTTACAGTAGCTACAATGAGCAGTTCTTC. It codes for CASSYSSYNEQFF.

This clonotype was seen only a few times. This rearrangement joins TRBV4-3 to TRBJ2-5; perhaps TRBD2 as D (6 bases). V shed 0 bases and J shed 1 base, with 15 bases lying between them. The CDR3 has 17 residues. CDR1 is LGHNA, CDR2 YSLEER, per germline. The CDR3 is CASSQDMGEEGQETQYF. In DNA form, the CDR3 reads TGCGCCAGCAGCCAAGATATGGGGGAGGAGGGCCAAGAGACCCAGTACTTC.

This clonotype was counted between two and nine times. The gene calls are TRBV10-3 and TRBJ1-2; no clear D. CDR1 is ENHRY and CDR2 is SYGVKD in the germline V gene. Deletions cut 8 bases from V and 0 bases from J, with 10 bases between. This CDR3 contains 13 residues. CDR3 nucleotide sequence: TGTGCCATCTCCCAGGAACCTAACTATGGCTACACCTTC. Protein: CAISQEPNYGYTF.

This clonotype was seen ten or more times. This chain joins TRBV7-9 and TRBJ2-5; 13 positions agree with TRBD2. Per the germline V gene, CDR1 is SEHNR and CDR2 is FQNEAQ (reference sequence). V shed 3 bases, J shed 1 base, and the junction held 5 bases outside the gene matches. This CDR3 has 17 residues. The CDR3 sequence: CASSFTSGRASQETQYF. The CDR3 bases are TGTGCCAGCAGCTTTACTAGCGGGAGGGCCTCCCAAGAGACCCAGTACTTC.

This clonotype was seen a handful of times. The chain links TRBV12-3 or TRBV12-4 to TRBJ2-1, with 11 bases identical to TRBD2. CDR3 length: 19 residues. With 7 bases clipped from V and 0 bases from J, the junction kept 14 bases outside the gene matches. The CDR3 coding sequence is TGTGCCAGCACGTCTTCGGCGGGGACTAGCGGTAACTCCTACAATGAGCAGTTCTTC. Translated, it gives CASTSSAGTSGNSYNEQFF.

This clonotype was found many times. The chain recombines TRBV12-3 or TRBV12-4 with TRBJ2-7; D call uncertain. This CDR3 region has 12 residues. Trimming took 3 bases from V and 4 from J, leaving 7 bases between them. The CDR3 DNA follows: TGTGCCAGCAGTTTCGTAAGGTACGAGCAGTACTTC. This encodes CASSFVRYEQYF.

The V and J genes are TRBV7-9 and TRBJ2-5, with D perhaps matching TRBD2 (6 bases). CDR3 size: 16 residues. CDR1 and CDR2 from the germline V gene are SEHNR and FQNEAQ (reference sequence). Trimming removed 5 bases from V and 6 bases from J, with 22 bases in between. The chain's CDR3 is CASSPNGGTDIQTQYF. The CDR3 coding sequence is TGTGCCAGCAGCCCTAATGGAGGGACTGACATACAGACCCAGTACTTC. The complete variable domain, with remaining parts taken from reference TRBV7-9 and TRBJ2-5, reads DTGVSQNPRHKITKRGQNVTFRCDPISEHNRLYWYRQTLGQGPEFLTYFQNEAQLEKSRLLSDRFSAERPKGSFSTLEIQRTEQGDSAMYLCASSPNGGTDIQTQYFGPGTRLLVL.

The chain carries TRBV3-1 and TRBJ2-5; the D is unclear. This CDR3 is 14 amino acids long. V was pared by 0 bases and J by 5 bases, with 10 bases between. Germline CDR1 is LGHDT and CDR2 is YNNKEL (reference sequence). DNA of the CDR3: TGTGCCAGCAGCCAAGATCCTGTACTGGAGACCCAGTACTTC. Protein sequence: CASSQDPVLETQYF.

This clonotype was observed a handful of times. The J gene is TRBJ1-2, the V gene TRBV6-5; 9 bases map to TRBD1. With 0 bases clipped from V and 4 bases from J, the junction kept 0 bases outside the gene matches. This CDR3 comprises 14 residues. Germline V gene lookup returns CDR1 MNHEY and CDR2 SVGAGI. This chain's CDR3 is CASSYSGQGYGYTF. The CDR3 DNA reads TGTGCCAGCAGTTACTCGGGACAGGGCTATGGCTACACCTTC.

The V gene is TRBV12-3 or TRBV12-4, the J gene TRBJ2-5; D may be TRBD1 or TRBD2 (5 bases each). The CDR3 covers 16 residues. V dropped 4 bases and J dropped 0 bases, with 15 bases sitting between them. Here the CDR3 reads CASSSGGREYQETQYF. Here the CDR3 DNA reads TGTGCCAGCAGTTCAGGAGGCAGGGAGTACCAAGAGACCCAGTACTTC.

J is TRBJ2-7 and V is TRBV6-5; D is possibly TRBD1 (5 bases). Germline CDR1 MNHEY, CDR2 SVGAGI. Trimming removed 4 bases at V and 4 bases at J, with 17 bases between. This CDR3 spans 15 amino acids. CDR3 coding DNA: TGTGCCAGCAGTTCAATTGAGCTAAGGGGTTACGAGCAGTACTTC. This codes for CASSSIELRGYEQYF.

There are many counts of this clonotype. V gene TRBV20-1 combines with J gene TRBJ2-3; 8 bases fit TRBD2. Germline V lookup: CDR1 DFQATT, CDR2 SNEGSKA (reference sequence). The CDR3 is made up of 11 amino acids. Written as DNA, the CDR3 is TGCAGCGGACTAGCCGAAGATACGCAGTATTTT. Its protein is CSGLAEDTQYF.

This clonotype was seen many times. The V gene is TRBV6-2 or TRBV6-3, the J gene TRBJ2-7; 8 bases match TRBD2. The CDR3 spans 15 residues. Germline CDR1 and CDR2: MNHEY and SVGEGT. Trimming removed 4 bases from V and 4 bases from J; junction bases left unmatched: 9. This CDR3 is CASSWGLDTGYEQYF. The CDR3 nucleotides are TGTGCCAGCAGTTGGGGACTAGATACCGGTTACGAGCAGTACTTC.

This chain links TRBV7-8 with TRBJ1-6; the D gene is possibly TRBD1 (5 bases). The CDR3 has 17 amino acids. Germline V CDR1 and CDR2: SGHVS, FQNEAQ. With 4 bases removed from V and 0 bases from J, the gap between germline ends came to 13 bases. As DNA, the CDR3 is TGTGCCAGCAGCTCGGGGACTTGGAGCTCCTATAATTCACCCCTCCACTTT. Its protein is CASSSGTWSSYNSPLHF.

V and J are TRBV28 and TRBJ1-4; TRBD1 agrees at 9 bases. Looked up from germline, CDR1 is MDHEN and CDR2 is SYDVKM. CDR3 size: 15 residues. Losses at the gene ends were 6 bases for V and 3 bases for J; bases not matched to a gene: 5. The CDR3 loop reads CASSPRDRANEKLFF. CDR3 sequence (DNA): TGTGCCAGCAGCCCCAGGGACAGGGCTAATGAAAAACTGTTTTTT. Using reference TRBV28 and TRBJ1-4 for the parts outside the CDR3, the full variable domain is DVKVTQSSRYLVKRTGEKVFLECVQDMDHENMFWYRQDPGLGLRLIYFSYDVKMKEKGDIPEGYSVSREKKERFSLILESASTNQTSMYLCASSPRDRANEKLFFGSGTQLSVL.

This chain links TRBV28 with TRBJ1-5; TRBD1 aligns across 7 bases. The germline V gene has CDR1 MDHEN and CDR2 SYDVKM. V trimming: 5 bases; J trimming: 6 bases; junction bases outside the gene matches: 16. The CDR3 extends over 17 amino acids. CDR3: CASSSAQGSLRGQPQHF. The CDR3 DNA follows: TGTGCCAGCAGTAGTGCACAGGGGTCCTTGAGAGGTCAGCCCCAGCATTTT.